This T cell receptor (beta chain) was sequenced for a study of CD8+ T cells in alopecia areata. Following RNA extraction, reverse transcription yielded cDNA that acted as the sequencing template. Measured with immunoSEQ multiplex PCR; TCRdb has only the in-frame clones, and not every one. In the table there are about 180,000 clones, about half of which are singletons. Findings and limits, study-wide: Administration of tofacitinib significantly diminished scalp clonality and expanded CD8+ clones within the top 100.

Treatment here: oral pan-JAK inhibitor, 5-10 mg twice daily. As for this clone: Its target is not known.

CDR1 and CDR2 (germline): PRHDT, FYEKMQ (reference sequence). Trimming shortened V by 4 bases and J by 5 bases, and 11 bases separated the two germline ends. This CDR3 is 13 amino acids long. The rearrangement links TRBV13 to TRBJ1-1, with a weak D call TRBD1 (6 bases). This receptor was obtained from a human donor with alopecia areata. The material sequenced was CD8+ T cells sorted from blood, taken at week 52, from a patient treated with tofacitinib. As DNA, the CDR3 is TGTGCCAGCAGCTACGGAGGGGGGACTGAAGCTTTCTTT. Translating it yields CASSYGGGTEAFF.